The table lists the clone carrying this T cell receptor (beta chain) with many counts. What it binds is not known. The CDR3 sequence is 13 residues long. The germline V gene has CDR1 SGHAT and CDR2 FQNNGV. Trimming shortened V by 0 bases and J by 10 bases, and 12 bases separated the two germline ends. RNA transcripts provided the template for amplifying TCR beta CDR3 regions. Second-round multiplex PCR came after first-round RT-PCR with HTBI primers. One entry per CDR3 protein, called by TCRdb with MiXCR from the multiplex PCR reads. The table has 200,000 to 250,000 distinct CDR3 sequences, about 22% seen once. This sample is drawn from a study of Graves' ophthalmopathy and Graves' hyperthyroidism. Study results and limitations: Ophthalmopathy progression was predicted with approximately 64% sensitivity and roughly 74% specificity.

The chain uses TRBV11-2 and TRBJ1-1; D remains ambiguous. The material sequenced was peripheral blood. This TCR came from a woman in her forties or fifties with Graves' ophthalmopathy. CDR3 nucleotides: TGTGCCAGCAGCTTAGATCTGGCTGGAGGAGCTTTCTTT. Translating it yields CASSLDLAGGAFF.